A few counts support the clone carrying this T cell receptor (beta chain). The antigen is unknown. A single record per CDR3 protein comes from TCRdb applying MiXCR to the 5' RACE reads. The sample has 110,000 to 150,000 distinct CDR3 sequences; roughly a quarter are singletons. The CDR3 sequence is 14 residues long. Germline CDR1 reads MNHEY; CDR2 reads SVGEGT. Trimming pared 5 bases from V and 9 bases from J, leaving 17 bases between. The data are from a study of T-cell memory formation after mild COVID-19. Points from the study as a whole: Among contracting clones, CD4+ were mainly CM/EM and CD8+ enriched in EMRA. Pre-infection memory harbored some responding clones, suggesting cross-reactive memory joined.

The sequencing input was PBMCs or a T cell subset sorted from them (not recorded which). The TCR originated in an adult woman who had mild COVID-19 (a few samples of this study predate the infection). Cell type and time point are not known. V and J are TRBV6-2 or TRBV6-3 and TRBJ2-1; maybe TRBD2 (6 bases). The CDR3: CASSPLGGSSEQFF. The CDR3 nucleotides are TGTGCCAGCAGTCCCCTCGGAGGGTCCAGTGAGCAGTTCTTC.